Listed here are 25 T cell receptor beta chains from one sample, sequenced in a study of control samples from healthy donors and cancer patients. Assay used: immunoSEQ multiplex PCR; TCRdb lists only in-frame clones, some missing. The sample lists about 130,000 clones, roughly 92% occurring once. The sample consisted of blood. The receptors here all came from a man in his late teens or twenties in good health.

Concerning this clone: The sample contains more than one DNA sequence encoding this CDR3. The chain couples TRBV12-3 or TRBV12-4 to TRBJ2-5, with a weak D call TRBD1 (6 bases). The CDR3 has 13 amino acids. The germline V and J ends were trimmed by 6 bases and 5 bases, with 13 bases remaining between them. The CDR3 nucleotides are TGTGCCAGCAGCCTAGGGGGTGTGGAGACCCAGTACTTC. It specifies CASSLGGVETQYF.

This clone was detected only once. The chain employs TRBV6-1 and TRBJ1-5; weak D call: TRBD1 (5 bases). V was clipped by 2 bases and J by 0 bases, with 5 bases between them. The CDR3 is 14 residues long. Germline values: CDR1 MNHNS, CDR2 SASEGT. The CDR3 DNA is TGTGCCAGCAGTGAACAGGGTAGCAATCAGCCCCAGCATTTT. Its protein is CASSEQGSNQPQHF.

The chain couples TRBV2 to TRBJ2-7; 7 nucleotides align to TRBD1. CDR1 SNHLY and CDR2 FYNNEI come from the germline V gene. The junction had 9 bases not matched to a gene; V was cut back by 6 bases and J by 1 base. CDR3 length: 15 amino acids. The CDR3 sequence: CASSASRQGSYEQYF. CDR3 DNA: TGTGCCAGCAGCGCGAGCAGACAGGGATCCTACGAGCAGTACTTC.

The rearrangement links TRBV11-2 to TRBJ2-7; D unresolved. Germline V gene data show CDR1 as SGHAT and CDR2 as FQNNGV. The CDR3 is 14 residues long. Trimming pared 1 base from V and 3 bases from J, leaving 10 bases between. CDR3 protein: CASSLGTRNYEQYF. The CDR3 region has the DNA TGTGCCAGCAGCTTAGGGACCCGTAACTACGAGCAGTACTTC.

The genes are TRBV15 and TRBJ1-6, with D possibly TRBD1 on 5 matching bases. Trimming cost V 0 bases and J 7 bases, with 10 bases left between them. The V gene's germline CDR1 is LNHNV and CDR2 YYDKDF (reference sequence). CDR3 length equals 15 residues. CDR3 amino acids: CATSRDKQGNSPLHF. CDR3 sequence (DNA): TGTGCCACCAGCAGAGATAAGCAGGGAAATTCACCCCTCCACTTT.

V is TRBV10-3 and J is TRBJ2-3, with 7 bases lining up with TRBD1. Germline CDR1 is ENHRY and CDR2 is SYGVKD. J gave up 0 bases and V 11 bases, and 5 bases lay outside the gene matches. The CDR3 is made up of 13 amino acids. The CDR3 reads CALGQASTDTQYF. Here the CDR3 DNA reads TGTGCCCTCGGACAGGCGAGCACAGATACGCAGTATTTT.

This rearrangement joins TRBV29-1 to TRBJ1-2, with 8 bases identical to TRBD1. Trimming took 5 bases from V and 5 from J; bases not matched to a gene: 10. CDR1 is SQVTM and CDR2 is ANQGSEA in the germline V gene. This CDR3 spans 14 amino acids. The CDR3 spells CSVLIEQGVYGYTF. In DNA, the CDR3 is TGCAGCGTTTTGATAGAACAGGGGGTTTATGGCTACACCTTC.

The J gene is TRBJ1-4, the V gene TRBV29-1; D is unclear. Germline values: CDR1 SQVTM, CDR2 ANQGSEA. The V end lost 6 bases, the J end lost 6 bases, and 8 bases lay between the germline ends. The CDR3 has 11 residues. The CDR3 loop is CSVRPDEKLFF. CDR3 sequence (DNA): TGCAGCGTAAGACCGGATGAAAAACTGTTTTTT.

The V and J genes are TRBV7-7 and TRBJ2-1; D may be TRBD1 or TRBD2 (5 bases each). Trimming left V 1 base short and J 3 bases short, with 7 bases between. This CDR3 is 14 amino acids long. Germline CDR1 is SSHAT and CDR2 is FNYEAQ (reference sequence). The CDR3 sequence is CASSLGGNYNEQFF. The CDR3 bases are TGTGCCAGCAGCTTAGGGGGGAACTACAATGAGCAGTTCTTC.

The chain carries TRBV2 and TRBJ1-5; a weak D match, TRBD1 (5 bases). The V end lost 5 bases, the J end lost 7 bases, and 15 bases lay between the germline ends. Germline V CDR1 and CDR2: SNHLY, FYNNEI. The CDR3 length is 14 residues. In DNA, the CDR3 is TGTGCCAGCAGTCCGGGGCAGGGAGACCAGCCCCAGCATTTT. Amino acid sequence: CASSPGQGDQPQHF.

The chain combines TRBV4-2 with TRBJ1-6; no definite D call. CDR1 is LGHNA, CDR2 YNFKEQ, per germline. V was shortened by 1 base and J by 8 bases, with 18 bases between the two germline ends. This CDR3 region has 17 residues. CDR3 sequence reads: CASSQAPTSTGHSPLHF. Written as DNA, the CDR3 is TGTGCCAGCAGCCAAGCACCAACATCGACTGGTCATTCACCCCTCCACTTT.

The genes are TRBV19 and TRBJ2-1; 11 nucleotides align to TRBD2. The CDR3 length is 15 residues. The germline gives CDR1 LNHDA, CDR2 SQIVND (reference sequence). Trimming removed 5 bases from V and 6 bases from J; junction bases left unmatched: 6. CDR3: CASSGRLAGRNEQFF. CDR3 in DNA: TGTGCCAGTAGTGGAAGACTAGCGGGGCGCAATGAGCAGTTCTTC.

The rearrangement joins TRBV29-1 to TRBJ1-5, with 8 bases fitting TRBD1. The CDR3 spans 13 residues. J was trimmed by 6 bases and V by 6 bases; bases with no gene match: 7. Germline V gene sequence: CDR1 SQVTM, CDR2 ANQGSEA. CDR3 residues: CSVETGDSQPQHF. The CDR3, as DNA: TGCAGCGTGGAGACAGGGGATAGTCAGCCCCAGCATTTT.

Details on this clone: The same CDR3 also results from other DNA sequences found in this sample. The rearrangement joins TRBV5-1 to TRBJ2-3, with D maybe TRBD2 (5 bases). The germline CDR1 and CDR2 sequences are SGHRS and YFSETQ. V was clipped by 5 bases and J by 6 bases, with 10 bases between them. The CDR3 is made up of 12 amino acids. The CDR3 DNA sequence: TGCGCCAGCAGTCGGGATAGGGATACGCAGTATTTT. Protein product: CASSRDRDTQYF.

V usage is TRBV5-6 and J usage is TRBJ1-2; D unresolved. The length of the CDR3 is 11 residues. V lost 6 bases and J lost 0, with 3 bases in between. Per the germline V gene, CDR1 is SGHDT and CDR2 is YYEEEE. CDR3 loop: CASTANYGYTF. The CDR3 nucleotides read TGTGCCAGCACTGCTAACTATGGCTACACCTTC.

The CDR3 DNA reads as TGTGCCACCAGCAGAGGAGTAGAAGGGGGCCGAGCTTTCTTT. As protein: CATSRGVEGGRAFF. The chain links TRBV15 to TRBJ1-1; 7 bases agree with TRBD1. The CDR3 extends over 14 amino acids. Germline CDR1 LNHNV, CDR2 YYDKDF (reference sequence). J lost 10 bases, V lost 1 base, and 9 bases had no gene match.

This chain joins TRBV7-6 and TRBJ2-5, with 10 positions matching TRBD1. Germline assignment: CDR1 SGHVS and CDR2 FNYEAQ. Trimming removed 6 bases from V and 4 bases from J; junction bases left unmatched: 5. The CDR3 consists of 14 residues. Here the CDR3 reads CASRRQGAGETQYF. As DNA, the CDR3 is TGTGCCAGCAGGAGACAGGGGGCAGGAGAGACCCAGTACTTC.

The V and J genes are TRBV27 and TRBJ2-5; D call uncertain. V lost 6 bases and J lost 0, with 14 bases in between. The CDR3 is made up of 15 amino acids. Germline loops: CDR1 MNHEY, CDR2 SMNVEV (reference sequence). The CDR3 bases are TGTGCCAGCAGCCCTTTGACGGGTTACCAAGAGACCCAGTACTTC. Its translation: CASSPLTGYQETQYF.

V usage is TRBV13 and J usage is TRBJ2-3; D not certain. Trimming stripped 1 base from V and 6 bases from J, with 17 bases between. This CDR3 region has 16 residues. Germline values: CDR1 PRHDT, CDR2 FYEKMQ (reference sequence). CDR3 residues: CASSLVSLAGIDTQYF. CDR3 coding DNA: TGTGCCAGCAGCTTAGTATCCCTCGCAGGAATCGATACGCAGTATTTT.

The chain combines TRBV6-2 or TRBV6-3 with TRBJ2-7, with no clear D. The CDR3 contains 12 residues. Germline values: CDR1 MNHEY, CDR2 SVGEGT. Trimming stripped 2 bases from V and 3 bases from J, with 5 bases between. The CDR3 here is CASSYGVYEQYF. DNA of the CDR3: TGTGCCAGCAGTTACGGTGTCTACGAGCAGTACTTC.

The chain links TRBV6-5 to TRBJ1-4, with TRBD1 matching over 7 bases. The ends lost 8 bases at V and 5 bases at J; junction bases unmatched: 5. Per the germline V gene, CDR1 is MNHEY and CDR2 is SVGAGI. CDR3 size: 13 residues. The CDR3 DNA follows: TGTGCCAGCGGATCGGGACAGAATGAAAAACTGTTTTTT. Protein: CASGSGQNEKLFF.

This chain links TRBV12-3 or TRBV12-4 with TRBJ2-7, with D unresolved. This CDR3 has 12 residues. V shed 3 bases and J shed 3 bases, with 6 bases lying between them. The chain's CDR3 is CASSFSGYEQYF. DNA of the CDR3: TGTGCCAGCAGTTTTTCGGGCTACGAGCAGTACTTC.

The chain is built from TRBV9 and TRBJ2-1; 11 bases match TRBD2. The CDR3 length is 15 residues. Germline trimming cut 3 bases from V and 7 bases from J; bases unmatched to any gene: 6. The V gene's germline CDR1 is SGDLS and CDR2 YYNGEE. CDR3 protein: CASSAVAGGSNEQFF. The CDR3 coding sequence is TGTGCCAGCAGCGCCGTAGCGGGGGGGAGTAATGAGCAGTTCTTC. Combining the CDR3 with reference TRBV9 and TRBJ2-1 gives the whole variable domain DSGVTQTPKHLITATGQRVTLRCSPRSGDLSVYWYQQSLDQGLQFLIQYYNGEERAKGNILERFSAQQFPDLHSELNLSSLELGDSALYFCASSAVAGGSNEQFFGPGTRLTVL.

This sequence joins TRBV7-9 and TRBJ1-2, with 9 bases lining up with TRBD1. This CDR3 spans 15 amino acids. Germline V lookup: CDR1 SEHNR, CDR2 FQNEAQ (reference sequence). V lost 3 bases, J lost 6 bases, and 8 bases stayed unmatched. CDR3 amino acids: CASSFLGQGHNGYTF. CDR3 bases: TGTGCCAGCAGCTTTCTCGGACAGGGGCATAATGGCTACACCTTC.

In DNA form, the CDR3 reads TGTGCCAGCACCATTGGACAGGAGCAGTTCTTC. This codes for CASTIGQEQFF. V gene TRBV12-3 or TRBV12-4 combines with J gene TRBJ2-1, with a possible D match to TRBD1 (6 bases). The length of the CDR3 is 11 residues. Trimming pared 7 bases from V and 10 bases from J, leaving 11 bases between.